This passage covers 22 T cell receptor beta chains from one sample sequenced in a study of TIL therapy for anti-PD-1-resistant metastatic lung cancer. The immunoSEQ assay was v3. TCRdb's copy holds only in-frame clones and misses some; the assay was immunoSEQ multiplex PCR. The sample shows 50,000 to 70,000 clones, about 81% of them seen only once. Time point reported: pre-treatment sample, taken before nivolumab and TIL therapy. Sequenced material: blood, taken at baseline. The source is a person aged 30 to 80 with non-small cell lung cancer.

The chain has TRBV5-5 and TRBJ1-4; 11 bases align to TRBD1. J was trimmed by 1 base and V by 4 bases; bases with no gene match: 6. Germline CDR1 reads SGHKS; CDR2 reads YYEKEE (reference sequence). The CDR3 has 17 amino acids. This CDR3 is CASSRGQGAGTNEKLFF. CDR3 coding DNA: TGTGCCAGCAGCCGAGGACAGGGGGCTGGAACTAATGAAAAACTGTTTTTT.

The chain uses TRBV7-3 and TRBJ2-2, with 10 nucleotides matching TRBD2. V gave up 2 bases and J gave up 6 bases; unmatched junction bases: 3. The CDR3 covers 15 residues. The germline CDR1 and CDR2 sequences are SGHTA and FQGTGA. In DNA, the CDR3 is TGTGCCAGCAGCTTAGGGGGACTAGCGTCCGGGGAGCTGTTTTTT. This gives the protein CASSLGGLASGELFF.

V usage is TRBV3-1 (or the pseudogene TRBV3-2) and J usage is TRBJ2-1; weak D call: TRBD2 (6 bases). The germline CDR1 and CDR2 sequences are LGHDT and YNNKEL (reference sequence). Trimming cost V 1 base and J 8 bases, with 18 bases left between them. The CDR3 has 16 amino acids. CDR3 region: CASSQGRASARDEQFF. DNA of the CDR3: TGTGCCAGCAGCCAAGGTCGGGCTAGCGCTCGCGATGAGCAGTTCTTC.

The CDR3 spells CASSRGTQDRIPYEQYF. The CDR3 DNA is TGCGCCAGCAGCCGAGGCACCCAGGACAGGATCCCCTACGAGCAGTACTTC. The rearrangement links TRBV5-1 to TRBJ2-7, with TRBD1 identical over 7 bases. V lost 4 bases, J lost 2 bases, and 15 bases stayed unmatched. Looked up from germline, CDR1 is SGHRS and CDR2 is YFSETQ. The CDR3 is made up of 17 amino acids. Full variable domain (missing parts from reference TRBV5-1 and TRBJ2-7): KAGVTQTPRYLIKTRGQQVTLSCSPISGHRSVSWYQQTPGQGLQFLFEYFSETQRNKGNFPGRFSGRQFSNSRSEMNVSTLELGDSALYLCASSRGTQDRIPYEQYFGPGTRLTVT.

The rearrangement uses TRBV6-6 and TRBJ2-3; 7 nucleotides agree with TRBD1. The V gene end was trimmed by 5 bases and the J gene end by 5 bases; junction bases not matched to a gene: 10. Looked up from germline, CDR1 is MNHNY and CDR2 is SVGAGI (reference sequence). This CDR3 region has 15 residues. CDR3 in amino acids: CASSSGTAPGDTQYF. CDR3 nucleotide sequence: TGTGCCAGCAGTAGTGGGACAGCTCCCGGAGATACGCAGTATTTT.

The chain uses TRBV5-4 and TRBJ2-3, with D perhaps matching TRBD2 (6 bases). Germline V CDR1 and CDR2: SGHNT, YYREEE (reference sequence). V was pared by 0 bases and J by 0 bases, with 11 bases between. This CDR3 comprises 16 residues. CDR3 nucleotides: TGTGCCAGCAGCTTGGGGGGGAGGCCTAGCACAGATACGCAGTATTTT. As protein: CASSLGGRPSTDTQYF.

The chain uses TRBV29-1 and TRBJ1-1, with no clear D. Germline V gene data show CDR1 as SQVTM and CDR2 as ANQGSEA. The CDR3 is made up of 10 amino acids. Trimming removed 4 bases from V and 6 bases from J, with 6 bases in between. CDR3 nucleotides: TGCAGCGTTGTTACCGCTGAAGCTTTCTTT. As protein: CSVVTAEAFF.

V and J are TRBV7-2 and TRBJ1-1, with D unclear. This CDR3 comprises 13 residues. V was clipped by 7 bases and J by 2 bases, with 11 bases between them. Germline V gene lookup returns CDR1 SGHTA and CDR2 FQGNSA. CDR3 bases: TGTGCCAGCACCCCACAGCCAAACACTGAAGCTTTCTTT. Amino acids: CASTPQPNTEAFF.

This chain links TRBV16 with TRBJ2-1; 7 nucleotides line up with TRBD2. This CDR3 spans 14 amino acids. The J segment lost 6 bases and the V segment lost 5 bases, leaving 7 bases of the junction unmatched. Germline CDR1 reads KGHSY; CDR2 reads FQNENV. The CDR3 nucleotides read TGTGCCAGCAGCTTAGGGCAGCGGGGCAATGAGCAGTTCTTC. Translating it yields CASSLGQRGNEQFF. Drawing the rest from reference TRBV16 and TRBJ2-1, the complete variable domain is GEEVAQTPKHLVRGEGQKAKLYCAPIKGHSYVFWYQQVLKNEFKFLISFQNENVFDETGMPKERFSAKCLPNSPCSLEIQATKLEDSAVYFCASSLGQRGNEQFFGPGTRLTVL.

This clone appeared a single time. The rearrangement links TRBV3-1 (or the pseudogene TRBV3-2) to TRBJ2-3, with 8 nucleotides matching TRBD2. CDR3 length equals 15 residues. CDR1 and CDR2 from the germline V gene are LGHDT and YNNKEL (reference sequence). Losses at the gene ends were 4 bases for V and 3 bases for J; bases not matched to a gene: 6. CDR3 protein: CASSRERGNTDTQYF. In DNA, the CDR3 is TGTGCCAGCAGCCGGGAGCGGGGGAATACAGATACGCAGTATTTT.

The V call is TRBV30, the J call TRBJ2-2; TRBD2 is a possible D gene (5 bases). Trimming took 5 bases from V and 6 from J, leaving 7 bases between them. This CDR3 contains 11 residues. Germline V gives CDR1 GTSNPN, CDR2 SVGIG (reference sequence). The CDR3 coding sequence is TGTGCCTGGGGGAGTGCCGGGGAGCTGTTTTTT. Translation gives CAWGSAGELFF.

V usage is TRBV29-1 and J usage is TRBJ1-1; D is uncertain. Germline CDR1 and CDR2: SQVTM and ANQGSEA. Trimming removed 5 bases from V and 1 base from J, with 14 bases in between. This CDR3 is 14 amino acids long. The CDR3 region has the DNA TGCAGCGTTATAATCCAGGATTCGAACACTGAAGCTTTCTTT. Residues: CSVIIQDSNTEAFF.

This chain connects TRBV15 to TRBJ2-4; D is undetermined. In germline, CDR1 is LNHNV, CDR2 YYDKDF (reference sequence). Trimming shortened V by 0 bases and J by 2 bases, and 8 bases separated the two germline ends. The CDR3 totals 15 residues. CDR3 loop: CATSRDLPPKNIQYF. CDR3 coding DNA: TGTGCCACCAGCAGAGACCTTCCGCCCAAAAACATTCAGTACTTC.

This chain joins TRBV3-1 (or the pseudogene TRBV3-2) and TRBJ2-1, with TRBD2 matching 14 bases. The V gene's germline CDR1 is LGHDT and CDR2 YNNKEL (reference sequence). The CDR3 runs 19 residues. The J segment lost 9 bases and the V segment lost 1 base, leaving 14 bases of the junction unmatched. The CDR3 loop reads CASSQGHYVGTSGSTEQFF. CDR3 DNA sequence: TGTGCCAGCAGCCAAGGGCACTATGTGGGGACTAGCGGGAGTACTGAGCAGTTCTTC.

The chain recombines TRBV28 with TRBJ1-5; TRBD1 is a possible D gene (5 bases). The CDR3 has 17 residues. Deletions cut 4 bases from V and 2 bases from J, with 18 bases between. CDR1 MDHEN and CDR2 SYDVKM come from the germline V gene. The CDR3: CASSSGPPFPGNQPQHF. The CDR3 nucleotides are TGTGCCAGCAGTTCGGGACCCCCTTTTCCGGGCAATCAGCCCCAGCATTTT.

The chain is built from TRBV6-5 and TRBJ2-2; D possibly corresponds to TRBD2 (5 bases). The V end was cut by 6 bases, the J end by 3 bases, with 8 bases between. The CDR3 is 13 amino acids. Germline V gene sequence: CDR1 MNHEY, CDR2 SVGAGI. CDR3 loop: CASSPGYTGELFF. DNA of the CDR3: TGTGCCAGCAGCCCGGGGTACACCGGGGAGCTGTTTTTT.

This clone was recorded only once. The chain couples TRBV4-1 to TRBJ2-1; TRBD2 agrees at 10 bases. The V segment lost 6 bases and the J segment 4 bases; nucleotides outside the gene matches: 6. The CDR3 is 15 residues long. Germline V lookup: CDR1 MGHRA, CDR2 YSYEKL. CDR3 region: CASRGTSGIYNEQFF. The CDR3 region has the DNA TGCGCCAGCAGAGGAACTAGCGGGATTTACAATGAGCAGTTCTTC.

The chain has TRBV7-9 and TRBJ2-7, with 8 bases lining up with TRBD2. The J segment lost 0 bases and the V segment lost 6 bases, leaving 7 bases of the junction unmatched. The V gene's germline CDR1 is SEHNR and CDR2 FQNEAQ (reference sequence). The CDR3 loop spans 15 amino acids. The CDR3 DNA reads as TGTGCCAGCAGACAATCGGGACTAGACTCCTACGAGCAGTACTTC. Protein sequence: CASRQSGLDSYEQYF.

The genes are TRBV27 and TRBJ1-1; D is undetermined. The ends were cut back, 6 bases at V and 3 bases at J, with 17 bases in the middle. The CDR3 spans 15 residues. Germline values: CDR1 MNHEY, CDR2 SMNVEV (reference sequence). The CDR3 region is CASSPRAGKHTEAFF. DNA of the CDR3: TGTGCCAGCAGCCCCCGGGCCGGGAAGCACACTGAAGCTTTCTTT.

The genes are TRBV4-2 and TRBJ1-5; D remains unclear. V was clipped by 0 bases and J by 2 bases, with 8 bases between them. The CDR3 is 15 residues long. The germline V gene encodes CDR1 LGHNA and CDR2 YNFKEQ. The DNA of the CDR3 is TGTGCCAGCAGCCAAGACCGGGTAGGCAATCAGCCCCAGCATTTT. This encodes CASSQDRVGNQPQHF.

CDR3 bases: TGTGCCAGTAGTATAGTCATCAGTAGCAATCAGCCCCAGCATTTT. This gives the protein CASSIVISSNQPQHF. The chain couples TRBV19 to TRBJ1-5; D gene uncertain. The germline CDR1 and CDR2 sequences are LNHDA and SQIVND (reference sequence). The V and J ends lost 1 base and 0 bases respectively, with 7 bases between them. There are 15 residues in the CDR3. Full variable domain (missing parts from reference TRBV19 and TRBJ1-5): DGGITQSPKYLFRKEGQNVTLSCEQNLNHDAMYWYRQDPGQGLRLIYYSQIVNDFQKGDIAEGYSVSREKKESFPLTVTSAQKNPTAFYLCASSIVISSNQPQHFGDGTRLSIL.

The chain links TRBV6-5 to TRBJ1-5, with D hard to call. The CDR3 has 13 residues. Germline loops: CDR1 MNHEY, CDR2 SVGAGI. V shed 5 bases and J shed 7 bases, with 12 bases lying between them. For the CDR3, the DNA is TGTGCCAGCAGTCTAAGGCCAGCACAGCCCCAGCATTTT. Its protein product is CASSLRPAQPQHF.